A single T cell receptor (beta chain) is shown here with its context. Assay: immunoSEQ multiplex PCR; the TCRdb copy retains only in-frame clones and omits some. This table has 50,000 to 60,000 clones, 92% appearing once. This record comes from a study of T cell changes during pregnancy in multiple sclerosis. V was clipped by 6 bases and J by 1 base, with 4 bases between them. The CDR3 totals 12 residues. Per the germline V gene, CDR1 is LNHDA and CDR2 is SQIVND (reference sequence). The chain carries TRBV19 and TRBJ1-3, with no clear D. Here the sequenced sample was CD4+ T cells from peripheral blood mononuclear cells, taken after pregnancy. The TCR was taken from a female donor in good health, enrolled as a control in a pregnancy study. The DNA of the CDR3 is TGTGCCAGTAGCAGATCTGGAAACACCATATATTTT. Protein product: CASSRSGNTIYF.